A single sample is the source of the 27 T cell receptor beta chains below, sequenced in a study of cytomegalovirus exposure and HLA in healthy donors. Primers for the PCR totalled 60 Vbeta and 13 Jbeta. Libraries were prepared by immunoSEQ multiplex PCR; TCRdb keeps only in-frame clonotypes and omits some of them. In the table there are some 170,000 clones, around 70% of which are singletons. The sequencing sample was made of PBMCs. Receptors originate from a male donor in good health and CMV-seronegative.

The chain combines TRBV29-1 with TRBJ2-3, with 11 positions matching TRBD1. Per germline, CDR1 SQVTM and CDR2 ANQGSEA. J was trimmed by 4 bases and V by 0 bases; bases with no gene match: 12. The CDR3 runs 18 residues. The CDR3 DNA reads TGCAGCGTTGAAGACTGGACAGGGGGCTGGGTTTTGGCAGATACGCAGTATTTT. Translated: CSVEDWTGGWVLADTQYF.

The rearrangement links TRBV6-5 to TRBJ1-1; tentatively, D is TRBD1 (5 bases). V lost 4 bases and J lost 1, with 13 bases in between. Germline-derived CDR1 and CDR2 are MNHEY and SVGAGI. The CDR3 has 15 residues. This CDR3 is CASSSLQTGNTEAFF. The CDR3 DNA is TGTGCCAGCAGTTCCCTTCAAACAGGGAACACTGAAGCTTTCTTT.

This rearrangement joins TRBV19 to TRBJ2-2, with D perhaps matching TRBD2 (6 bases). V dropped 5 bases and J dropped 4 bases, with 14 bases sitting between them. CDR1 LNHDA and CDR2 SQIVND come from the germline V gene (reference sequence). The CDR3 contains 15 residues. CDR3 nucleotide sequence: TGTGCCAGTAGTCGGGGGAGTAGGAGCACCGGGGAGCTGTTTTTT. Its translation is CASSRGSRSTGELFF.

Note on this clone: Other nucleotide sequences from this sample produce the same CDR3. The chain carries TRBV27 and TRBJ1-2; possibly TRBD1 for D (5 bases). With 4 bases removed from V and 4 bases from J, the gap between germline ends came to 13 bases. The CDR3 consists of 14 residues. The germline V gene encodes CDR1 MNHEY and CDR2 SMNVEV (reference sequence). This CDR3 is CASSYRQDVYGYTF. The CDR3 DNA follows: TGTGCCAGCAGTTACAGGCAGGACGTCTATGGCTACACCTTC.

The V call is TRBV11-2, the J call TRBJ1-3; D may be TRBD1 (5 bases). The CDR3 is 17 residues long. The germline V gene encodes CDR1 SGHAT and CDR2 FQNNGV. Trimming removed 5 bases at V and 1 base at J, with 18 bases between. CDR3 residues: CASSPLGGATSGNTIYF. DNA of the CDR3: TGTGCCAGCAGCCCCCTGGGCGGGGCGACATCTGGAAACACCATATATTTT.

This clone was counted between two and nine times. The chain's CDR3 is CASSLKPAQGAGGNTGELFF. DNA of the CDR3: TGTGCCAGCAGCTTAAAGCCGGCACAGGGGGCTGGGGGAAACACCGGGGAGCTGTTTTTT. The gene calls are TRBV7-3 and TRBJ2-2, with 9 nucleotides matching TRBD1. This CDR3 contains 20 residues. The J segment lost 2 bases and the V segment lost 1 base, leaving 14 bases of the junction unmatched. Germline loops: CDR1 SGHTA, CDR2 FQGTGA.

This clone has a single count. This chain uses TRBV11-3 with TRBJ2-5; D unclear. The length of the CDR3 is 12 residues. V lost 5 bases and J lost 7, with 11 bases in between. Germline V CDR1 and CDR2: SGHNT, YENEEA. CDR3 sequence reads: CASSNARGTQYF. In DNA form, the CDR3 reads TGTGCCAGCAGCAACGCCCGAGGGACCCAGTACTTC.

This rearrangement joins TRBV27 to TRBJ2-1, with D possibly TRBD1 on 5 matching bases. This CDR3 spans 15 amino acids. Looked up from germline, CDR1 is MNHEY and CDR2 is SMNVEV (reference sequence). Trimming cost V 5 bases and J 5 bases, with 16 bases left between them. The CDR3 DNA follows: TGTGCCAGCAGTCTCCGGTGGCAGGGAAACAATGAGCAGTTCTTC. It encodes CASSLRWQGNNEQFF.

This sequence joins TRBV28 and TRBJ2-1; TRBD2 aligns across 7 bases. Germline CDR1 reads MDHEN; CDR2 reads SYDVKM. The V segment lost 6 bases and the J segment 8 bases; nucleotides outside the gene matches: 16. CDR3 size: 16 residues. In DNA, the CDR3 is TGTGCCAGCAGCGGCGCGGGCCACCTAGCGGTCCATGAGCAGTTCTTC. This sequence encodes CASSGAGHLAVHEQFF.

The rearrangement uses TRBV10-1 and TRBJ2-1; the match to TRBD2 covers 12 bases. The CDR3 is made up of 16 amino acids. Looked up from germline, CDR1 is WNHNN and CDR2 is SYGVQD (reference sequence). The V and J ends lost 3 bases and 2 bases, in that order; junction bases with no gene match: 2. The CDR3 DNA reads TGCGCCAGCAGTGACCGACTAGCGGGGGCCTACAATGAGCAGTTCTTC. Translated: CASSDRLAGAYNEQFF.

The rearrangement links TRBV4-3 to TRBJ2-4; possible D gene TRBD1, 7 bases. Germline V gene data show CDR1 as LGHNA and CDR2 as YSLEER. The CDR3 runs 16 residues. V gave up 0 bases and J gave up 5 bases, with 14 bases separating them. CDR3 residues: CASSQDGGGAENIQYF. In nucleotides, the CDR3 is TGCGCCAGCAGCCAAGATGGAGGGGGCGCCGAAAACATTCAGTACTTC.

The chain uses TRBV10-3 and TRBJ2-3, with 8 bases matching TRBD1. V was pared by 4 bases and J by 4 bases, with 7 bases of the junction left unmatched. The CDR3 runs 15 residues. The V gene's germline CDR1 is ENHRY and CDR2 SYGVKD. This CDR3 reads CAISASGGWADTQYF. CDR3 bases: TGTGCCATCAGTGCGTCAGGGGGCTGGGCAGATACGCAGTATTTT.

This clone was detected a few times. The chain recombines TRBV6-1 with TRBJ2-7; D ambiguous. Germline V gene sequence: CDR1 MNHNS, CDR2 SASEGT. Trimming removed 6 bases from V and 0 bases from J, with 9 bases in between. The CDR3 is made up of 13 amino acids. CDR3 sequence: CASRMMSSYEQYF. CDR3 coding DNA: TGTGCCAGCAGGATGATGAGCTCCTACGAGCAGTACTTC.

The chain couples TRBV27 to TRBJ2-5, with 10 nucleotides matching TRBD2. The germline V gene encodes CDR1 MNHEY and CDR2 SMNVEV (reference sequence). CDR3 length equals 15 residues. V lost 3 bases to trimming and J lost 2 bases; unmatched junction nucleotides: 3. CDR3 loop: CASSFVLAGQETQYF. The CDR3 region has the DNA TGTGCCAGCAGTTTTGTACTAGCGGGGCAAGAGACCCAGTACTTC.

This sequence joins TRBV5-3 and TRBJ1-5, with D maybe TRBD1 (5 bases). TRBV5-3 is an open reading frame, and its role is uncertain. The CDR3 sequence is 15 residues long. The ends were cut back, 6 bases at V and 1 base at J, with 14 bases in the middle. The chain's CDR3 is CARTRRRQSNQPQHF. DNA for the CDR3: TGTGCCAGAACGAGGAGAAGACAGAGCAATCAGCCCCAGCATTTT.

The chain uses TRBV5-4 and TRBJ2-2; D is uncertain. Deletions cut 0 bases from V and 7 bases from J, with 10 bases between. This CDR3 has 14 amino acids. Germline V gene data show CDR1 as SGHNT and CDR2 as YYREEE (reference sequence). The CDR3 nucleotides read TGTGCCAGCAGCTTGGAACTACGGAGCGGGGAGCTGTTTTTT. The encoded protein is CASSLELRSGELFF.

This clone was found a few times. The J gene is TRBJ1-4, the V gene TRBV9; TRBD1 is a possible D gene (5 bases). There are 14 residues in the CDR3. Germline-derived CDR1 and CDR2 are SGDLS and YYNGEE. Trimming removed 3 bases from V and 6 bases from J, with 12 bases in between. CDR3 sequence reads: CASSANGDYEKLFF. As DNA, the CDR3 is TGTGCCAGCAGCGCGAACGGGGACTATGAAAAACTGTTTTTT.

V and J are TRBV30 and TRBJ2-3; 9 bases agree with TRBD1. CDR1 is GTSNPN and CDR2 is SVGIG in the germline V gene (reference sequence). V gave up 3 bases and J gave up 6 bases; unmatched junction bases: 10. This CDR3 is built from 15 residues. The CDR3 DNA reads TGTGCCTGGAGCGGGGGACAGGGTAAGGGGGATACGCAGTATTTT. Its translation is CAWSGGQGKGDTQYF. The complete variable domain, with remaining parts taken from reference TRBV30 and TRBJ2-3, reads SQTIHQWPATLVQPVGSPLSLECTVEGTSNPNLYWYRQAAGRGLQLLFYSVGIGQISSEVPQNLSASRPQDRQFILSSKKLLLSDSGFYLCAWSGGQGKGDTQYFGPGTRLTVL.

The gene calls are TRBV2 and TRBJ2-4; D is possibly TRBD1 (6 bases). Per the germline V gene, CDR1 is SNHLY and CDR2 is FYNNEI. Trimming stripped 0 bases from V and 0 bases from J, with 24 bases between. The length of the CDR3 is 21 residues. The CDR3 loop reads CASSEALRGQSNHIAKNIQYF. The CDR3 DNA reads as TGTGCCAGCAGTGAAGCGCTTCGGGGACAAAGCAATCACATAGCCAAAAACATTCAGTACTTC. Together with reference TRBV2 and TRBJ2-4, the CDR3 gives the full variable domain: EPEVTQTPSHQVTQMGQEVILRCVPISNHLYFYWYRQILGQKVEFLVSFYNNEISEKSEIFDDQFSVERPDGSNFTLKIRSTKLEDSAMYFCASSEALRGQSNHIAKNIQYFGAGTRLSVL.

This clone was seen more than once but under ten times. CDR3 sequence (DNA): TGTGCCACCAGCAGCAGCGGGAGTAATGAGCAGTTCTTC. Its protein product is CATSSSGSNEQFF. The rearrangement joins TRBV15 to TRBJ2-1; 8 nucleotides align to TRBD2. The CDR3 consists of 13 residues. CDR1 is LNHNV and CDR2 is YYDKDF in the germline V gene (reference sequence). Germline trimming cut 3 bases from V and 7 bases from J; bases unmatched to any gene: 2.

The chain combines TRBV4-1 with TRBJ1-5; 9 bases are shared with TRBD1. Germline V CDR1 and CDR2: MGHRA, YSYEKL. This CDR3 region has 14 residues. V gave up 5 bases and J gave up 6 bases; unmatched junction bases: 5. CDR3 bases: TGCGCCAGCAGCGGACAGGGGAAGACTCAGCCCCAGCATTTT. It is translated as CASSGQGKTQPQHF.

V is TRBV7-6 and J is TRBJ1-5; D uncertain. This CDR3 is built from 13 residues. V gave up 6 bases and J gave up 4 bases, with 10 bases separating them. The germline V gene encodes CDR1 SGHVS and CDR2 FNYEAQ. The chain's CDR3 is CASSPSGNQPQHF. The CDR3 DNA is TGTGCCAGCAGTCCTTCGGGAAATCAGCCCCAGCATTTT. The full variable domain, completed using reference TRBV7-6 and TRBJ1-5, is GAGVSQSPRYKVTKRGQDVALRCDPISGHVSLYWYRQALGQGPEFLTYFNYEAQQDKSGLPNDRFSAERPEGSISTLTIQRTEQRDSAMYRCASSPSGNQPQHFGDGTRLSIL.

The chain joins TRBV28 to TRBJ2-1; 9 nucleotides align to TRBD1. V gave up 9 bases and J gave up 8 bases; unmatched junction bases: 11. Germline CDR1 MDHEN, CDR2 SYDVKM. The CDR3 length is 14 residues. In DNA, the CDR3 is TGTGCCAGTTCCGGGACAGGGTATTTGTATGAGCAGTTCTTC. Its protein product is CASSGTGYLYEQFF.

V gene TRBV27 combines with J gene TRBJ2-7; tentative D call: TRBD2 (6 bases). V lost 5 bases to trimming and J lost 1 base, with 15 bases between them. CDR1 is MNHEY, CDR2 SMNVEV, per germline (reference sequence). This CDR3 spans 15 amino acids. CDR3 amino acids: CASSPGGWGSYEQYF. In DNA form, the CDR3 reads TGTGCCAGCAGTCCCGGGGGTTGGGGTTCCTACGAGCAGTACTTC.

This clone was seen a few times. The V call is TRBV11-3, the J call TRBJ2-1, with 7 bases matching TRBD2. V lost 1 base, J lost 4 bases, and 4 bases stayed unmatched. Germline V gives CDR1 SGHNT, CDR2 YENEEA. The CDR3 loop spans 15 amino acids. The CDR3 bases are TGTGCCAGCAGCTTAGGCAGCGGGGTGTACAATGAGCAGTTCTTC. Amino acid sequence: CASSLGSGVYNEQFF.

The chain joins TRBV9 to TRBJ1-4, with unresolved D. V was shortened by 4 bases and J by 8 bases, with 12 bases between the two germline ends. The CDR3 is 13 residues long. Germline CDR1 is SGDLS and CDR2 is YYNGEE. CDR3 DNA: TGTGCCAGCAGCCCCGTTTTGGAGGAAAAACTGTTTTTT. It specifies CASSPVLEEKLFF.

This clone has a handful of counts. The V gene is TRBV27, the J gene TRBJ2-7; TRBD2 is a possible D gene (6 bases). This CDR3 is 14 amino acids long. V dropped 5 bases and J dropped 3 bases, with 14 bases sitting between them. Germline V lookup: CDR1 MNHEY, CDR2 SMNVEV (reference sequence). DNA of the CDR3: TGTGCCAGCAGTCCGGCACCGGGGGACTACGAGCAGTACTTC. As protein: CASSPAPGDYEQYF.